One sample yielded the 10 T cell receptor beta chains listed below, sequenced in a study of radiation and T cells in renal cell carcinoma. Described time point: blood 4 weeks post-SBRT, at nephrectomy. Treatment in this sample: 15 Gy SBRT to primary tumor, nephrectomy 4 weeks later. TCRdb's table, derived via immunoSEQ multiplex PCR, lists solely in-frame clones and lacks some. The top ten hold just under 9.5% of the sample, which has about 90,000 clones, around four fifths seen once. The sample in question was blood, obtained from a patient whose treatment included radiotherapy and nephrectomy. The source is a man over 45 with renal cell carcinoma.

V gene TRBV11-2 combines with J gene TRBJ2-7, with 7 positions matching TRBD1. Germline CDR1 SGHAT, CDR2 FQNNGV. There are 15 residues in the CDR3. The junction had 13 bases not matched to a gene; V was cut back by 5 bases and J by 6 bases. CDR3 coding DNA: TGTGCCAGCAGCAGAGGGGGCACAAGAACCTCCGAGCAGTACTTC. It specifies CASSRGGTRTSEQYF.

The chain recombines TRBV11-3 with TRBJ2-1; a possible D gene is TRBD2 (6 bases). The germline CDR1 and CDR2 sequences are SGHNT and YENEEA. The CDR3 has 14 residues. Trimming took 2 bases from V and 2 from J, leaving 7 bases between them. The CDR3 protein is CASSLTGAYNEQFF. In DNA form, the CDR3 reads TGTGCCAGCAGCTTAACGGGAGCCTACAATGAGCAGTTCTTC.

The table lists this clone with a count of one. The chain recombines TRBV5-1 with TRBJ2-7; D may be TRBD2 (5 bases). The V gene's germline CDR1 is SGHRS and CDR2 YFSETQ. This CDR3 comprises 17 residues. The ends were cut back, 0 bases at V and 0 bases at J, with 16 bases in the middle. The DNA of the CDR3 is TGCGCCAGCAGCTTGGCCAAAGGGAGAAGTGACTCCTACGAGCAGTACTTC. Residues: CASSLAKGRSDSYEQYF.

V and J are TRBV5-1 and TRBJ1-1, with a possible D match to TRBD1 (5 bases). The CDR3 runs to 15 residues. Trimming left V 6 bases short and J 3 bases short, with 18 bases between. Germline loops: CDR1 SGHRS, CDR2 YFSETQ. CDR3 sequence (DNA): TGCGCCAGCATTGGCGAGATTATGGGGGACACTGAAGCTTTCTTT. It yields the protein CASIGEIMGDTEAFF. Using reference TRBV5-1 and TRBJ1-1 for the parts outside the CDR3, the full variable domain is KAGVTQTPRYLIKTRGQQVTLSCSPISGHRSVSWYQQTPGQGLQFLFEYFSETQRNKGNFPGRFSGRQFSNSRSEMNVSTLELGDSALYLCASIGEIMGDTEAFFGQGTRLTVV.

The rearrangement uses TRBV6-5 and TRBJ2-5; 8 bases are shared with TRBD2. This CDR3 comprises 15 residues. The V gene's germline CDR1 is MNHEY and CDR2 SVGAGI. The V and J ends lost 4 bases and 5 bases, in that order; junction bases with no gene match: 9. CDR3 protein: CASSSRGLAGETQYF. The CDR3 nucleotides are TGTGCCAGCAGTTCTCGAGGACTAGCCGGGGAGACCCAGTACTTC.

For the CDR3, the DNA is TGTGCCAGCAACTCGGACAGGATGAACACTGAAGCTTTCTTT. This translates into CASNSDRMNTEAFF. The rearrangement uses TRBV2 and TRBJ1-1, with 7 nucleotides matching TRBD1. Germline CDR1 reads SNHLY; CDR2 reads FYNNEI. Trimming at V came to 7 bases and at J to 0 bases, leaving 5 bases not matched to a gene. CDR3 length: 14 residues.

A few counts support this clone. The CDR3 protein is CASSLGGNTEAFF. CDR3 sequence (DNA): TGTGCCAGCAGCTTAGGAGGGAACACTGAAGCTTTCTTT. The chain couples TRBV11-1 to TRBJ1-1; D gene ambiguous. V lost 1 base and J lost 1, with 4 bases in between. Germline V gives CDR1 SGHAT, CDR2 FQDESV (reference sequence). The CDR3 is 13 amino acids.

V gene TRBV6-1 combines with J gene TRBJ2-7, with a possible D match to TRBD2 (7 bases). V was trimmed by 6 bases and J by 4 bases, leaving 19 bases between them. This CDR3 has 15 residues. CDR1 MNHNS and CDR2 SASEGT come from the germline V gene. CDR3 DNA: TGTGCCAGCAGGAATTTCCAGGGAGGGGGGTACGAGCAGTACTTC. It specifies CASRNFQGGGYEQYF.

The V gene is TRBV7-9, the J gene TRBJ1-1, with a tentative D call TRBD1 (5 bases). This CDR3 spans 16 amino acids. Germline assignment: CDR1 SEHNR and CDR2 FQNEAQ (reference sequence). V shed 4 bases and J shed 5 bases, with 20 bases lying between them. The CDR3 region is CASSSGTLTRGTEAFF. CDR3 nucleotide sequence: TGTGCCAGCAGCTCGGGGACCCTAACCCGGGGGACTGAAGCTTTCTTT. The whole variable domain, remainder taken from reference TRBV7-9 and TRBJ1-1, is DTGVSQNPRHKITKRGQNVTFRCDPISEHNRLYWYRQTLGQGPEFLTYFQNEAQLEKSRLLSDRFSAERPKGSFSTLEIQRTEQGDSAMYLCASSSGTLTRGTEAFFGQGTRLTVV.

With respect to this clone: Other nucleotide sequences from this sample produce the same CDR3. The chain carries TRBV5-5 and TRBJ1-1; D gene uncertain. Per the germline V gene, CDR1 is SGHKS and CDR2 is YYEKEE (reference sequence). CDR3 size: 13 residues. Trimming removed 2 bases at V and 1 base at J, with 6 bases between. The CDR3 nucleotides read TGTGCCAGCAGCTTAATCCAGAACACTGAAGCTTTCTTT. It encodes CASSLIQNTEAFF. The whole variable domain, remainder taken from reference TRBV5-5 and TRBJ1-1, is DAGVTQSPTHLIKTRGQQVTLRCSPISGHKSVSWYQQVLGQGPQFIFQYYEKEERGRGNFPDRFSARQFPNYSSELNVNALLLGDSALYLCASSLIQNTEAFFGQGTRLTVV.